This TCR beta chain emerged from a study of cytomegalovirus exposure and HLA in healthy donors. In regard to this clone: The antigen remains undetermined.

Whole-study findings and limits: Later analysis reportedly placed an Asian-associated ancestry cluster below the approximately 650-donor mean in N-insertions. Later work associated roughly 17,000 TCR beta sequences with HLA alleles at 0.05 false discovery rate. Common viral pathogens (according to a later analysis) appeared linked to several of the most significant clusters. Judged likely to be a sequencing artifact was a cluster of highly shared sequence variants.

This CDR3 contains 14 residues. V shed 3 bases, J shed 7 bases, and the junction held 5 bases outside the gene matches. The germline V gene encodes CDR1 GTSNPN and CDR2 SVGIG (reference sequence). The PCR made use of 60 Vbeta and 13 Jbeta primers. Generated by immunoSEQ multiplex PCR, the TCRdb table keeps only in-frame clones and is missing some. Here the sample spans fewer than 150,000 clones, 65% to 85% being singletons. Material: PBMCs. This chain connects TRBV30 to TRBJ1-6; 8 bases are shared with TRBD1. The TCR was taken from a man aged 50 to 60 in good health and CMV-seronegative. The CDR3 loop reads CAWSPGTGNSPLHF. Here the CDR3 DNA reads TGTGCCTGGAGCCCCGGGACAGGCAATTCACCCCTCCACTTT.